Listed here are 15 T cell receptor beta chains from one sample, sequenced in a study of persistence of HIV-infected CD4 T cells. No antigens are known for them. The libraries were made with immunoSEQ version 4 in survey mode. The protocol was immunoSEQ multiplex PCR, while the TCRdb copy is restricted to in-frame clones and leaves out a portion. The sample carries 50,000 to 65,000 clones, over 60% recorded once. Overlapping HIV-1 Gag 15-mer peptides at approximately 0.91 ug per peptide per mL were used. Sorted nonresponding memory CD4+ T cells were CD40L-negative, CD69-negative, CD45RO-high. Source: CD4+ T cells sorted from PBMCs after roughly 20-hour stimulation, taken from a patient who received antiretroviral therapy. Source of these receptors: an adult man with HIV who was CMV-seropositive.

The chain recombines TRBV19 with TRBJ1-6, with 8 nucleotides matching TRBD1. Trimming took 2 bases from V and 6 from J; bases not matched to a gene: 6. The germline gives CDR1 LNHDA, CDR2 SQIVND (reference sequence). The length of the CDR3 is 16 residues. The CDR3 sequence: CASSIFTGGSNSPLHF. The CDR3 nucleotides are TGTGCCAGTAGTATATTTACAGGGGGAAGTAATTCACCCCTCCACTTT.

The V and J genes are TRBV29-1 and TRBJ2-3; D not resolved. Germline CDR1 SQVTM, CDR2 ANQGSEA. The CDR3 extends over 13 amino acids. V shed 6 bases and J shed 4 bases, with 14 bases lying between them. The CDR3 reads CSVSRSPADTQYF. The CDR3 nucleotides are TGCAGCGTGAGTCGCAGTCCTGCAGATACGCAGTATTTT.

There are a few counts of this clone. The junction does not match germline at one end; this may be a read error. The chain has TRBV28 and TRBJ2-1; 7 nucleotides agree with TRBD1. Germline lookup yields CDR1 MDHEN and CDR2 SYDVKM. The CDR3 contains 14 residues. Here the CDR3 reads CASSLGTAYNEQFF. CDR3 sequence (DNA): TGTGCCAGCAGTTTAGGGACAGCCTATAATGAGCAGTTCTTC.

The rearrangement uses TRBV7-6 and TRBJ2-7; D is unclear. V lost 5 bases and J 5 bases, leaving 10 bases between the germline ends. The CDR3 loop spans 12 amino acids. Germline V CDR1 and CDR2: SGHVS, FNYEAQ. CDR3 nucleotide sequence: TGTGCCAGCAGCCAAGGAGCAGACGAGCAGTACTTC. Protein product: CASSQGADEQYF.

The genes are TRBV7-3 and TRBJ1-6; TRBD1 aligns across 8 bases. Germline V gene data show CDR1 as SGHTA and CDR2 as FQGTGA. The CDR3 spans 15 residues. V was clipped by 2 bases and J by 8 bases; unmatched bases: 5. CDR3 in amino acids: CASSLFRGRDSPLHF. The DNA of the CDR3 is TGTGCCAGCAGCTTATTCAGGGGGCGGGATTCACCCCTCCACTTT.

The chain is built from TRBV27 and TRBJ1-6, with D perhaps TRBD1 (5 bases). The germline V gene encodes CDR1 MNHEY and CDR2 SMNVEV (reference sequence). The CDR3 runs to 15 residues. Trimming took off 2 bases at V and 12 bases at J, with 17 bases between the two ends. The CDR3 sequence is CASSLQGLHFGPLHF. The CDR3 nucleotides are TGTGCCAGCAGTTTACAGGGCCTTCATTTCGGACCCCTCCACTTT.

This sequence joins TRBV18 and TRBJ2-6; D call uncertain. Germline-derived CDR1 and CDR2 are KGHSH and LQKENI. V lost 1 base to trimming and J lost 1 base, with 8 bases between them. The length of the CDR3 is 16 residues. The chain's CDR3 is CASSPQSTSGANVLTF. CDR3 coding DNA: TGTGCCAGCTCACCACAGTCGACTTCTGGGGCCAACGTCCTGACTTTC. The full variable domain, rest sourced from reference TRBV18 and TRBJ2-6, is NAGVMQNPRHLVRRRGQEARLRCSPMKGHSHVYWYRQLPEEGLKFMVYLQKENIIDESGMPKERFSAEFPKEGPSILRIQQVVRGDSAAYFCASSPQSTSGANVLTFGAGSRLTVL.

This clone was counted a single time. The V gene is TRBV28, the J gene TRBJ1-3; the match to TRBD1 covers 8 bases. With 5 bases clipped from V and 2 bases from J, the junction kept 5 bases outside the gene matches. This CDR3 is 15 amino acids long. Per the germline V gene, CDR1 is MDHEN and CDR2 is SYDVKM. In DNA form, the CDR3 reads TGTGCCAGCAGTCGAGACAGGGGTCCTGGAAACACCATATATTTT. It yields the protein CASSRDRGPGNTIYF.

This sequence joins TRBV28 and TRBJ1-1; D perhaps matches TRBD1 (6 bases). V gave up 5 bases and J gave up 3 bases, with 19 bases separating them. The CDR3 loop spans 16 amino acids. CDR1 is MDHEN, CDR2 SYDVKM, per germline. CDR3 coding DNA: TGTGCCAGCAGTCCGCCCATTGGAGGGGGATACACTGAAGCTTTCTTT. Its protein is CASSPPIGGGYTEAFF.

This chain connects TRBV28 to TRBJ2-2; 8 bases are shared with TRBD1. The CDR3 runs 19 residues. Germline V gene sequence: CDR1 MDHEN, CDR2 SYDVKM. Trimming at V came to 3 bases and at J to 3 bases, leaving 15 bases not matched to a gene. The CDR3 here is CASSFLPTTGALDTGELFF. The DNA for the CDR3 is TGTGCCAGCAGTTTTCTTCCGACGACAGGGGCTTTGGACACCGGGGAGCTGTTTTTT.

This chain connects TRBV28 to TRBJ2-7; D is perhaps TRBD2 (6 bases). This CDR3 has 15 residues. Germline lookup yields CDR1 MDHEN and CDR2 SYDVKM. The V end lost 2 bases, the J end lost 6 bases, and 17 bases lay between the germline ends. The CDR3 sequence: CASSLGGTGRGEQYF. The DNA for the CDR3 is TGTGCCAGCAGTTTAGGTGGGACCGGGAGAGGCGAGCAGTACTTC.

In its sample, this clone was seen a few times. The rearrangement joins TRBV12-3 or TRBV12-4 to TRBJ1-2; TRBD1 agrees at 7 bases. J was trimmed by 4 bases and V by 5 bases; bases with no gene match: 4. The length of the CDR3 is 13 residues. The DNA for the CDR3 is TGTGCCAGCAGTCTCAGGGGGGGCTATGGCTACACCTTC. Protein product: CASSLRGGYGYTF.

This chain uses TRBV25-1 with TRBJ1-2; D uncertain. V was shortened by 8 bases and J by 8 bases, with 27 bases between the two germline ends. The CDR3 sequence is 16 residues long. Looked up from germline, CDR1 is MGHDK and CDR2 is SYGVNS. This chain's CDR3 is CASSDEKGNLGRGYTF. Written as DNA, the CDR3 is TGTGCCAGCTCAGACGAAAAAGGCAACTTGGGAAGGGGCTACACCTTC.

V gene TRBV9 combines with J gene TRBJ2-3; D gene ambiguous. Trimming removed 0 bases at V and 4 bases at J, with 9 bases between. From germline, CDR1 is SGDLS and CDR2 YYNGEE. This CDR3 spans 14 amino acids. The CDR3 DNA sequence: TGTGCCAGCAGCGTAGTTTCTGTGGCAGATACGCAGTATTTT. Protein sequence: CASSVVSVADTQYF.

This clone has a single count. The chain links TRBV5-1 to TRBJ2-1; D call uncertain. With 5 bases removed from V and 7 bases from J, the gap between germline ends came to 16 bases. The CDR3 loop spans 14 amino acids. Germline lookup yields CDR1 SGHRS and CDR2 YFSETQ. The CDR3 coding sequence is TGCGCCAGCAGGGGCGACACCCTGGGGAATGAGCAGTTCTTC. Its translation: CASRGDTLGNEQFF.